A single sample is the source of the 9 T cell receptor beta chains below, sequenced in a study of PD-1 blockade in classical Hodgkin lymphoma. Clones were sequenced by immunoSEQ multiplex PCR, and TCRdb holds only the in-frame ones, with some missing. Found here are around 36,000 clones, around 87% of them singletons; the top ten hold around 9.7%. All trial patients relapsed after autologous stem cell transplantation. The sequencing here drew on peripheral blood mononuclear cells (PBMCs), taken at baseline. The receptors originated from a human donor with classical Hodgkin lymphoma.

CDR3 in amino acids: CASSQETSGHTF. DNA of the CDR3: TGTGCCAGCAGCCAAGAAACTTCAGGCCACACCTTC. The chain has TRBV4-2 and TRBJ1-2; D is undetermined. The V end lost 0 bases, the J end lost 12 bases, and 11 bases lay between the germline ends. The CDR3 is 12 amino acids. CDR1 is LGHNA and CDR2 is YNFKEQ in the germline V gene.

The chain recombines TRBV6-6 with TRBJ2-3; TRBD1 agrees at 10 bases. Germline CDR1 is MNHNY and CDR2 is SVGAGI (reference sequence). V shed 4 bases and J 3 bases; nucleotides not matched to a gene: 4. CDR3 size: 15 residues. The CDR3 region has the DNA TGTGCCAGCAGTTCGGGGGACAGGGGTACAGATACGCAGTATTTT. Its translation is CASSSGDRGTDTQYF.

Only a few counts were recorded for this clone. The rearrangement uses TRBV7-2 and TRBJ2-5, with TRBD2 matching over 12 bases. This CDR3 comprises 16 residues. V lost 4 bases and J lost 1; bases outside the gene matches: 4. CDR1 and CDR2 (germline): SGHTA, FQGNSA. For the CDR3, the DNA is TGTGCCAGCAGCTCCTTACTAGCGGGAGGCCAAGAGACCCAGTACTTC. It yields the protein CASSSLLAGGQETQYF.

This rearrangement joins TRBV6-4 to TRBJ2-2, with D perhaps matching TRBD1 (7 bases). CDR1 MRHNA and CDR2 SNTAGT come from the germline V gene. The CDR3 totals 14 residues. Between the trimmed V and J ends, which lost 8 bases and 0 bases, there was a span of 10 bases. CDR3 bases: TGTGCCAGCCAGGGGGAGGCGAACACCGGGGAGCTGTTTTTT. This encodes CASQGEANTGELFF.

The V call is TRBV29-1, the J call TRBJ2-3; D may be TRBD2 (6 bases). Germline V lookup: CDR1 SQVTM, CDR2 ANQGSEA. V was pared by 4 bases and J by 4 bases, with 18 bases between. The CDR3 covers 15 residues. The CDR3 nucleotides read TGCAGCGTTGCTTCACTAGGCGGGACGGCAGATACGCAGTATTTT. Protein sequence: CSVASLGGTADTQYF.

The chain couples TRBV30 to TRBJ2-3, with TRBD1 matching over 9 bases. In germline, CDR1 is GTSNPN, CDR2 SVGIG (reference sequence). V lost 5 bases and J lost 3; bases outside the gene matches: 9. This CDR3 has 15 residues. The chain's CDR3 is CAWGTQGAKTDTQYF. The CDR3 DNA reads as TGTGCCTGGGGCACACAGGGGGCGAAAACAGATACGCAGTATTTT.

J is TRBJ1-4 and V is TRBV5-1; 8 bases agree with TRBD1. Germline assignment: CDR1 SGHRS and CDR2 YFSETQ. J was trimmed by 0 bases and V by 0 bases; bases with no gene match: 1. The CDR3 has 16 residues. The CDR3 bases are TGCGCCAGCAGCTTGGGGACAGGGTCAACTAATGAAAAACTGTTTTTT. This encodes CASSLGTGSTNEKLFF.

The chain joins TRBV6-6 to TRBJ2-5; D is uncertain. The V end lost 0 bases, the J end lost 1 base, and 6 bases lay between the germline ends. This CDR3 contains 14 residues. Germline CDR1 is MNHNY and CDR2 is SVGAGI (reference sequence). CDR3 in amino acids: CASSYSGSQETQYF. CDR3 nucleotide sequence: TGTGCCAGCAGTTACTCGGGGTCCCAAGAGACCCAGTACTTC.

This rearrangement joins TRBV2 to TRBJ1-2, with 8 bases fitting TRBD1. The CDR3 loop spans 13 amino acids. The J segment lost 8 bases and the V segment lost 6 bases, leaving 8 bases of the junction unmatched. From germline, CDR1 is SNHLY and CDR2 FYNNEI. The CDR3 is CASRDRGGGGYTF. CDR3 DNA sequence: TGTGCCAGCAGAGACAGGGGCGGCGGGGGCTACACCTTC.